The rows below give T cell receptor beta chains drawn from one sample of a study of cytomegalovirus exposure and HLA in healthy donors. Measured with immunoSEQ multiplex PCR; TCRdb has only the in-frame clones, and not every one. The sample holds 150,000 to 200,000 clones, 75% to 90% seen once. The sequenced material came from PBMCs. The receptors were sampled from a woman between 18 and 29 years old in good health and CMV-seronegative. CDR3s include the opening cysteine and the closing phenylalanine or tryptophan. Each record gives: V gene, J gene, CDR3 protein.

TRBV4-1	TRBJ2-4	CASSHIGTLAGGNIQYF
TRBV4-1	TRBJ2-3	CASSDGLADTQYF
TRBV19	TRBJ2-7	CASSLRLAGGTYEQYF
TRBV6-1	TRBJ2-7	CASSQTGNRRYF
TRBV28	TRBJ1-4	CATQTVPNEKLFF
TRBV5-5	TRBJ1-1	CASSLAAGQITNEAFF
TRBV5-1	TRBJ2-1	CASRLAETYNEQFF
TRBV19	TRBJ2-7	CASRKGTGYEQYF
TRBV6-5	TRBJ2-7	CASSYSSASGKHEQYF
TRBV11-2	TRBJ2-7	CASSLETSVPYEQYF
TRBV6-5	TRBJ2-3	CASRTGLAGVYF
TRBV9	TRBJ2-1	CASSVGGSTYNEQFF
TRBV30	TRBJ2-5	CAWSVQIGRQGWETQYF
TRBV18	TRBJ1-2	CASSPPETEGYTF